This TCR beta chain derives from a study of blood T cells in healthy people across ages. Only a few counts were recorded for this clonotype. CDR1 and CDR2 (germline): SGHRS, YFSETQ. CDR3 length: 16 residues. V was clipped by 3 bases and J by 4 bases; unmatched bases: 10. Next came a second PCR, run for about 7 to 12 cycles, which used a sample-barcoded 5' primer along with a J-beta primer mix. TCRdb reanalysed the 5' RACE reads using MiXCR and keeps one entry per CDR3 protein. The data show over 1,500,000 distinct CDR3 sequences, with around half seen just once and approximately 2.1% held by the top ten.

The rearrangement uses TRBV5-1 and TRBJ2-1; 7 bases are shared with TRBD2. Material: blood. The receptor comes from a woman between 40 and 50 years old in good health. CDR3 in DNA: TGCGCCAGCAGCTGGGGGGGTAGCGGATTATACAATGAGCAGTTCTTC. Translated: CASSWGGSGLYNEQFF. Variable domain in full (rest from reference TRBV5-1 and TRBJ2-1): KAGVTQTPRYLIKTRGQQVTLSCSPISGHRSVSWYQQTPGQGLQFLFEYFSETQRNKGNFPGRFSGRQFSNSRSEMNVSTLELGDSALYLCASSWGGSGLYNEQFFGPGTRLTVL.